This TCR beta chain is from a study of shared clonotypes between healthy human individuals. Background on the study: Donor ages ranged 18 to 49 years: a couple of women, a few men.

The germline V gene encodes CDR1 MNHEY and CDR2 SVGAGI. This CDR3 spans 14 amino acids. V was pared by 5 bases and J by 2 bases, with 4 bases of the junction left unmatched. A single count supports this clone. The authors distributed each subset's genomic DNA evenly over several immunoSEQ plates. Unsorted PBMC replicate PCRs used about 280 ng DNA, around 29,000 T cell genomes. The repertoire was sequenced with immunoSEQ multiplex PCR; TCRdb's copy has only in-frame clones and lacks some. The sample lists some 530,000 clones; about 78% were seen once. This chain links TRBV6-5 with TRBJ1-2; 8 positions agree with TRBD1. The source material was PBMCs. The sequence came from a woman in her forties in good health. Some clones in this sample may be carry-over from other donors' samples. The CDR3 nucleotides are TGTGCCAGCAGTCAAGGGACAGGAAACTATGGCTACACCTTC. Residues: CASSQGTGNYGYTF.